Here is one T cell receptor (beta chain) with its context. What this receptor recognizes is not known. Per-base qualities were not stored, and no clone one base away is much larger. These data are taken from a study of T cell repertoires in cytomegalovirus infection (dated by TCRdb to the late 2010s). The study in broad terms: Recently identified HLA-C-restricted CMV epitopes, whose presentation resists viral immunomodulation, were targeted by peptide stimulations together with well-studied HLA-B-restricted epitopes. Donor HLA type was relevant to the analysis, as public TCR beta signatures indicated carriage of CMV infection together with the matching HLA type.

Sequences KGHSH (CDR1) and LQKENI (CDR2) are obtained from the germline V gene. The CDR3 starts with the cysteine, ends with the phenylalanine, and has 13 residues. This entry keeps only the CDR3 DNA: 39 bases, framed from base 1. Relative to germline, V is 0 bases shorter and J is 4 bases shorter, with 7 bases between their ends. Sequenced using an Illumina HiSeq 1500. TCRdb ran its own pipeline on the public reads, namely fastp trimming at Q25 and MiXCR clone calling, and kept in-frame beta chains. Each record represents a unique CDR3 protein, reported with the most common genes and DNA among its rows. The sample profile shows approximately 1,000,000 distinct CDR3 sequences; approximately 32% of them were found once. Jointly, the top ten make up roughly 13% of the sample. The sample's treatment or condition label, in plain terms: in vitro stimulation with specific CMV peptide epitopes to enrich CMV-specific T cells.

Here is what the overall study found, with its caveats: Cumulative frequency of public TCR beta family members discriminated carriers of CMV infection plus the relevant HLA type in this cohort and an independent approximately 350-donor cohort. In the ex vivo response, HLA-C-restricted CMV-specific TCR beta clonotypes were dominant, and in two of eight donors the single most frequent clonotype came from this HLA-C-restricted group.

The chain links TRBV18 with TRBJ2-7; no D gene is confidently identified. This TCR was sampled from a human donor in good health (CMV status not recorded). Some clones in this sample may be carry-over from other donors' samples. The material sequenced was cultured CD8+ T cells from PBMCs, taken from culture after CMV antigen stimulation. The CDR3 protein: CASSPPNWYEQYF. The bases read TGTGCCAGCTCACCACCTAACTGGTACGAGCAGTACTTC.